The source of this TCR beta chain is a study of regulatory T cells in long-lasting Graves disease (dated by TCRdb to about 2021). For the study in its entirety: In the newly diagnosed Graves' disease group, patients had been taking antithyroid drugs for less than 3 months. A total of roughly 35 samples underwent TCR sequencing: about 13 from persistent and around 20 from newly diagnosed Graves' disease patients. The study was conducted in China and was registered as a clinical trial. Persistent Graves' disease patients were compared with newly diagnosed Graves' disease patients by peripheral blood TCR sequencing and RNA sequencing.

The intended sense of this specimen's time point label: newly diagnosed GD, antithyroid drugs for less than 3 months. For both TCR sequencing and RNA sequencing, RNA was extracted from PBMCs in TRIzol. Graves' disease was diagnosed according to American Thyroid Association guidelines. Patients were recruited from an endocrinology department in Xi'an, China. Each patient gave approximately 10 milliliters of peripheral blood, collected in an EDTA anticoagulant tube. Ficoll Paque Plus density gradient separation was used to isolate PBMCs, and no additional T cell sorting was done. An Agilent 2100 Bioanalyzer and agarose gel were used to assess RNA quality, and a NanoDrop 2000 was used to measure RNA concentration. Overall study outcomes, separate from this receptor: The authors acknowledged the small sample size as a limitation that may reduce accuracy. TRBV28, TRBJ1-2 and TRBJ2-5 were preferentially used in persistent disease, while TRBV20-1 and TRBJ2-1 were favored in newly diagnosed disease. Only peripheral blood was studied, because thyroid tissue, the primary lesion, was inaccessible. Sequencing and analysis were restricted to the TCR beta chain. Compared with newly diagnosed patients, patients with persistent Graves' disease had lower TCR Shannon entropy and fewer highly expanded clones, which suggests clonal expansion. A larger number of public clonotypes was shared among persistent patients (more than 2,500) than among newly diagnosed patients (approximately 1,000).

This clonotype was counted between two and nine times. The antigen this receptor binds is unknown. Nothing much larger sits one base from this clone, and base qualities are not available. The CDR3 covers 16 residues, taking in both the cysteine and the phenylalanine. The retained sequence is limited to the CDR3, 48 bases, with the frame set at the first base. A distance of 14 bases separates the germline ends of V and J, which lose 1 base and 2 bases respectively. The germline V gene (reference sequence) gives CDR1 as MNHEY and CDR2 as SMNVEV. Preparation of the library involved multiplex PCR. The sequencing machine was an Illumina HiSeq 4000. iRepertoire HTBI primers and Arm-PCR amplification of CDR3 regions were used to construct TCR beta libraries. Before sequencing, the PCR products went through gel purification. The authors' analysis ran thus. Gene usage analysis of CDR3 amino acid clonotypes used the 60 to 75 TRBV and about 13 TRBJ segments found across samples. COPE and FqMerger were used to merge filtered high-quality paired reads into contigs. BLAST was used to align contigs to IMGT TRBV, TRBD and TRBJ reference genes, and CDR3 was defined according to IMGT. Any clonotype with a frequency above 0.1% was counted as a highly expanded clone. Repertoire diversity was measured by Shannon entropy, and V-J evenness by the Gini coefficient. Public clonotypes were defined as clonotypes shared by more than one individual. TCRdb reran the public reads through fastp at Q25 and MiXCR, keeping productive beta chains. Rows are combined by CDR3 protein, so each entry shows the most common genes and DNA. Clone size and V and J calls follow TCRdb, not the original study. The sample table records 320,000 or so distinct CDR3 sequences; 15% to 20% of these occur just once. The biggest ten clones account for approximately 35% of the sample.

This receptor was taken from a female donor with Graves disease. The chain employs TRBV27 and TRBJ1-2; perhaps TRBD1 is the D gene, with 6 bases matching. The sample here was peripheral blood mononuclear cells (PBMCs), taken at new diagnosis, from a patient treated with antithyroid drugs. The sequenced DNA is TGTGCCAGCAGTTTATGGGGGGGGCAAGAAAACTATGGCTACACCTTC. It translates to CASSLWGGQENYGYTF.